This is a list of T cell receptor beta chains from one sample in a study of OX40 agonist ivuxolimab in advanced cancers. Method: immunoSEQ multiplex PCR; TCRdb's copy keeps in-frame clones and lacks some. The sample comprises about 38,000 clones, roughly four fifths of which are singletons, and around 20% rests with the top ten. The specimen comprised CD4+ or CD8+ T cells sorted from blood, sampled in a trial of the OX40 agonist ivuxolimab. Every receptor here comes from an adult with an advanced solid tumor such as melanoma, head and neck, liver or kidney cancer. The CDR3 runs from the conserved cysteine through the conserved F or W. D genes are given only for firm matches. The listing skips clone size in some rows; elsewhere it reads once, few, many or a size class.

NA | TRBJ2-2 | TRBV11-2 | NA | TGTGCCAGCAGAAAATGGGGATCCCGCAACACCGGGGAGCTGTTTTTT | CASRKWGSRNTGELFF
few | TRBJ2-1 | TRBV2 | NA | TGTGCCAGCAGTGTGGATAGGTCGGCAGGGTTCTTC | CASSVDRSAGFF
NA | TRBJ2-1 | TRBV6-4 | TRBD1 | TGTGCCAGCAGTGTCACCGGGACAGCGAATGAGCAGTTCTTC | CASSVTGTANEQFF
NA | TRBJ2-3 | TRBV4-1 | NA | TGCGCCAGCAGCCCCCTGCAAAACACAGATACGCAGTATTTT | CASSPLQNTDTQYF
NA | TRBJ1-4 | TRBV10-2 | NA | TGCGCCAGCAGTTCCGCCCGAGGGGGAGAAAAACTGTTTTTT | CASSSARGGEKLFF
few | TRBJ2-4 | TRBV19 | TRBD2 | TGTGCCAGTAGTCCTGAGGCGGGACTAGCGGTTCCCAAAAACATTCAGTACTTC | CASSPEAGLAVPKNIQYF
NA | TRBJ2-1 | TRBV2 | TRBD2 | TGTGCCAGCAGGACCGATAGACTAGCGGGGGTCGACAATGAGCAGTTCTTC | CASRTDRLAGVDNEQFF
few | TRBJ1-1 | TRBV5-3 | NA | TGTGCCAGAAGCTTGGAACGGGGGAACACTGAAGCTTTCTTT | CARSLERGNTEAFF
NA | TRBJ2-1 | TRBV2 | NA | TGTGCCAGCAGTCAATGGGGCGGTGAGCAGTTCTTC | CASSQWGGEQFF
once | TRBJ2-5 | TRBV5-1 | TRBD2 | TGCGCCAGCAGCCAGGGACTAGCGGAAGAGACCCAGTACTTC | CASSQGLAEETQYF
few | TRBJ1-2 | TRBV5-1 | NA | TGCGCCAGCAGTCTGGCCGTGGGTAACTATGGCTACACCTTC | CASSLAVGNYGYTF
NA | TRBJ1-4 | TRBV6-5 | NA | TGTGCCAGCAGGGGCTCAGGGGAAAAACTGTTTTTT | CASRGSGEKLFF
NA | TRBJ2-2 | TRBV6-5 | TRBD2 | TGTGCCAGCAGTTACAATCGGGGGGGCGGCGGGGAGCTGTTTTTT | CASSYNRGGGGELFF
NA | TRBJ2-5 | TRBV7-6 | NA | TGTGCCAGCAGCTTAGCGGAGACCCAGTACTTC | CASSLAETQYF
NA | TRBJ2-7 | TRBV5-3 | NA | TGTGCCAGAAGCCACCCCGGGACGGAGAGCTCCTACGAGCAGTACTTC | CARSHPGTESSYEQYF
NA | TRBJ1-2 | TRBV29-1 | NA | TGCAGCGTAGCACAGGGTGGTGGCTACACCTTC | CSVAQGGGYTF
once | TRBJ2-7 | TRBV28 | NA | TGTGCCAGCAGTTTACCAGGAGAACCATACGAGCAGTACTTC | CASSLPGEPYEQYF
NA | TRBJ2-3 | TRBV9 | NA | TGTGCCAGCAGCGTAGCTAGGACACTAGGCTTGGATACGCAGTATTTT | CASSVARTLGLDTQYF
NA | TRBJ1-4 | TRBV10-3 | NA | TGTGCCATCAGTGAGTCAGGTCCGGGGAATGAAAAACTGTTTTTT | CAISESGPGNEKLFF
NA | TRBJ2-1 | TRBV28 | NA | TGTGCCAGCAGTTTAAGTAGGACCTTATACTCCTACAATGAGCAGTTCTTC | CASSLSRTLYSYNEQFF
NA | TRBJ2-3 | TRBV9 | TRBD2 | TGTGCCAGCAGCGCCGGGACTAGCGGGAGGTTAGATACGCAGTATTTT | CASSAGTSGRLDTQYF
few | TRBJ1-3 | TRBV9 | NA | TGTGCCAGCAGCGTAGGATTCTCTGGAAACACCATATATTTT | CASSVGFSGNTIYF
NA | TRBJ2-2 | TRBV30 | NA | TGTGCCTGGGCGGGACCTCCCAACACCGGGGAGCTGTTTTTT | CAWAGPPNTGELFF
NA | TRBJ1-5 | TRBV6-5 | TRBD1 | TGTGCCAGCAGTTACTCGATCGAGGGACAGATCCAGCATTTT | CASSYSIEGQIQHF
NA | TRBJ2-2 | TRBV10-1 | NA | TGCGCCAGCAGTGAGGTGGCAGGGTTTAACACCGGGGAGCTGTTTTTT | CASSEVAGFNTGELFF
NA | TRBJ2-5 | TRBV5-1 | TRBD1 | TGCGCCAGCAGCCGGGACAGCTCACAAGAGACCCAGTACTTC | CASSRDSSQETQYF
NA | TRBJ1-2 | TRBV6-1 | NA | TGTGCCAGCAGTGAAGGAAGTTACAGAGATGGCTACACCTTC | CASSEGSYRDGYTF
NA | TRBJ2-5 | TRBV5-1 | NA | TGCGCCAGCAGCCTGGCCCGCGAGACCCAGTACTTC | CASSLARETQYF
NA | TRBJ2-2 | TRBV30 | TRBD2 | TGTGCCTGGAGTGGGCTAGCGGGAGAATCCGGGGAGCTGTTTTTT | CAWSGLAGESGELFF
few | TRBJ2-6 | TRBV7-9 | NA | TGTGCCAGCAGCTTAGGGGCCAACGTCCTGACTTTC | CASSLGANVLTF
NA | TRBJ2-7 | TRBV18 | NA | TGTGCCAGCTCACCACCGTTAGCGGTTGGGAATTACGAGCAGTACTTC | CASSPPLAVGNYEQYF
NA | TRBJ1-2 | TRBV4-1 | NA | TGTGCCAGCAGCTTAGGGGGGGACTATGGCTACACCTTC | CASSLGGDYGYTF
NA | TRBJ1-2 | TRBV4-2 | NA | TGTGCCAGCAGCCAAGATAAGTCGGATGGCTACACCTTC | CASSQDKSDGYTF
NA | TRBJ2-7 | TRBV28 | TRBD1 | TGTGCCAGCCAACTCCCTACAGGGGGCGGCGAGGAGCAGTACTTC | CASQLPTGGGEEQYF
NA | TRBJ1-1 | TRBV29-1 | NA | TGCAGCGTTGGACAGGCAGAAGCTTTCTTT | CSVGQAEAFF